This TCR beta chain is drawn from a study of early T cells in non-severe SARS-CoV-2 infection. Study context: With bulk RNA from unsorted whole blood as input, sequencing yielded unpaired chains. Findings and limits, study-wide: Database matching using VDJdb favored anti-spike CD8 responses, with private and CD4 specificities left missing.

Each cDNA molecule carried a unique molecular identifier. In TCRdb, the 5' RACE reads were re-called with MiXCR into one record per CDR3 protein. The sample comprises under 85,000 distinct CDR3 sequences, 13% of which are singletons, and about 1.1% rests with the top ten. Ten or more counts support this clonotype. Its antigen is as yet unknown. The CDR3 contains 12 residues. Germline assignment: CDR1 DFQATT and CDR2 SNEGSKA (reference sequence). V lost 6 bases, J lost 2 bases, and 11 bases lay in between. This rearrangement joins TRBV20-1 to TRBJ2-7; D might be TRBD2 (6 bases). Sequences were obtained from whole blood. This TCR was recovered from an adult who was a healthcare worker with PCR-confirmed SARS-CoV-2 infection or an uninfected control (not recorded which). The CDR3 is CSARPGAYEQYF. The CDR3 nucleotides are TGCAGTGCCCGACCGGGGGCCTACGAGCAGTACTTC.